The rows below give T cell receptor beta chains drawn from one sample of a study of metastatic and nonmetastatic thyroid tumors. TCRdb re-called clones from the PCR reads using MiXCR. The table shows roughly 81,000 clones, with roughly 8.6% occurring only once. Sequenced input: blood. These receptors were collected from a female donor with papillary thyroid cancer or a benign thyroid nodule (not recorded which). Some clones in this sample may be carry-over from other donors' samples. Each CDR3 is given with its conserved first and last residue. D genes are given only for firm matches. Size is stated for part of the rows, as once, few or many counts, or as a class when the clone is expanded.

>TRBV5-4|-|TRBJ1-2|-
CASSGPGTAYGYTF
TGTGCCAGCAGCGGGCCGGGGACGGCCTATGGCTACACCTTC
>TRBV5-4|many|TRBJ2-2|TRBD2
CASSLAGLAPGELFF
TGTGCCAGCAGCTTGGCGGGACTAGCGCCCGGGGAGCTGTTTTTT
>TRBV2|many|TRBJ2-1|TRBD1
CASSGTGDPYNEQFF
TGTGCCAGCAGTGGGACAGGGGACCCCTACAATGAGCAGTTCTTC
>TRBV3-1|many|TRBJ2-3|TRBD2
CASSQGGGLTDTQYF
TGTGCCAGCAGCCAAGGCGGGGGTCTCACAGATACGCAGTATTTT
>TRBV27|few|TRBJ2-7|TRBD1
CASRQGTTSYEQYF
TGTGCCAGCAGACAGGGGACCACCTCCTACGAGCAGTACTTC
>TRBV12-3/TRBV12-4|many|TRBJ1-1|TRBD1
CASSNRGRGTEAFF
TGTGCCAGCAGCAACAGGGGTCGCGGCACTGAAGCTTTCTTT
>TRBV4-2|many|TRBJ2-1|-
CASSQDLDTDYNEQFF
TGTGCCAGCAGCCAAGATTTAGATACTGACTACAATGAGCAGTTCTTC
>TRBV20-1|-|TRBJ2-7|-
CSARVGGQFGYEQYF
TGCAGTGCTAGAGTTGGGGGTCAGTTTGGCTACGAGCAGTACTTC
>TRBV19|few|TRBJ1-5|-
CASNSGASGNQPQHF
TGTGCCTCCAACTCAGGGGCTTCCGGGAATCAGCCCCAGCATTTT
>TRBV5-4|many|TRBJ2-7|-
CASSLLGLREQYF
TGTGCCAGCAGCTTACTCGGCTTGAGGGAGCAGTACTTC
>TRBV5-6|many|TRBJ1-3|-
CASNLGGSSGNTIYF
TGTGCCAGCAACCTGGGAGGCAGCTCTGGAAACACCATATATTTT
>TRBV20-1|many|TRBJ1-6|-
CSGSGEVDSPLHF
TGCAGTGGATCGGGAGAGGTGGATTCACCCCTCCACTTT
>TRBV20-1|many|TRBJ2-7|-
CSARETRTLSTDYEQYF
TGCAGTGCTAGAGAAACCAGGACTTTATCTACGGACTACGAGCAGTACTTC
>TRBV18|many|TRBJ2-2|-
CASSPPSHNTGELFF
TGTGCCAGCTCACCACCGTCACACAACACCGGGGAGCTGTTTTTT
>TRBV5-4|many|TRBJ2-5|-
CASSLGGRETQYF
TGTGCCAGCAGCTTGGGGGGGCGAGAGACCCAGTACTTC
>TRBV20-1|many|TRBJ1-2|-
CSALDPNGGGYTF
TGCAGTGCTCTTGACCCGAACGGTGGGGGCTACACCTTC
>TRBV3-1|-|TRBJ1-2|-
CASSQETENYGYTF
TGTGCCAGCAGCCAAGAGACAGAAAACTATGGCTACACCTTC
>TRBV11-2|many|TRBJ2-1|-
CASSLRPALSSYNEQFF
TGTGCCAGCAGCTTAAGGCCAGCGCTGAGCTCCTACAATGAGCAGTTCTTC
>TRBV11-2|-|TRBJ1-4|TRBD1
CASSDLIRQGVNEKLFF
TGTGCCAGCAGCGACCTTATTCGACAGGGGGTGAATGAAAAACTGTTTTTT
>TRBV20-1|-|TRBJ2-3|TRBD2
CSATNPSGGQGDTQYF
TGCAGTGCGACCAACCCTAGCGGGGGCCAAGGAGATACGCAGTATTTT
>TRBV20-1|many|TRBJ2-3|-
CSARDLLTDTQYF
TGCAGTGCTAGAGATCTTCTCACAGATACGCAGTATTTT
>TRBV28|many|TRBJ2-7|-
CASSLQETLDYEQYF
TGTGCCAGCAGTTTACAGGAAACGTTAGACTACGAGCAGTACTTC
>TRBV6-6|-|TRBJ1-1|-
CASSSSRDGEEAFF
TGTGCCAGCAGTTCCTCGAGGGACGGGGAAGAAGCTTTCTTT
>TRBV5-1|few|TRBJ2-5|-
CASSLGTELPRETQYF
TGCGCCAGCAGCTTGGGAACAGAACTACCTCGGGAGACCCAGTACTTC
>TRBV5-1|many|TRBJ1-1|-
CASSLDMNTEAFF
TGCGCCAGCAGCTTAGACATGAACACTGAAGCTTTCTTT
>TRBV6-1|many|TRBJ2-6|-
CASSTLAGANVLTF
TGTGCCAGCAGCACCCTCGCTGGGGCCAACGTCCTGACTTTC
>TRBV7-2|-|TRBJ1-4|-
CASSPPLLTTNEKLFF
TGTGCCAGCAGCCCCCCGCTCTTAACAACTAATGAAAAACTGTTTTTT
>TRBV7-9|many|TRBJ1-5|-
CASSLLDTYPQPQHF
TGTGCCAGCAGCTTATTAGACACATACCCCCAGCCCCAGCATTTT
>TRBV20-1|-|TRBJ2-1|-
CSARDMGGASYGEQFF
TGCAGTGCTAGAGACATGGGGGGGGCTTCGTATGGTGAGCAGTTCTTC
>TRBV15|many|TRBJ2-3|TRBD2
CATSREAGTTDTQYF
TGTGCCACCAGCAGGGAAGCGGGGACCACAGATACGCAGTATTTT
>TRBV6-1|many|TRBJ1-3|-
CASSVYSKSGDTIYF
TGTGCCAGCAGTGTATACTCAAAGTCAGGAGACACCATATATTTT
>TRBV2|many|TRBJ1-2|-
CASSATGIGGYTF
TGTGCCAGCAGCGCCACAGGGATTGGGGGCTACACCTTC
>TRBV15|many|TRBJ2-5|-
CATSRSRGRQETQYF
TGTGCCACCAGCAGATCCCGAGGCAGGCAAGAGACCCAGTACTTC